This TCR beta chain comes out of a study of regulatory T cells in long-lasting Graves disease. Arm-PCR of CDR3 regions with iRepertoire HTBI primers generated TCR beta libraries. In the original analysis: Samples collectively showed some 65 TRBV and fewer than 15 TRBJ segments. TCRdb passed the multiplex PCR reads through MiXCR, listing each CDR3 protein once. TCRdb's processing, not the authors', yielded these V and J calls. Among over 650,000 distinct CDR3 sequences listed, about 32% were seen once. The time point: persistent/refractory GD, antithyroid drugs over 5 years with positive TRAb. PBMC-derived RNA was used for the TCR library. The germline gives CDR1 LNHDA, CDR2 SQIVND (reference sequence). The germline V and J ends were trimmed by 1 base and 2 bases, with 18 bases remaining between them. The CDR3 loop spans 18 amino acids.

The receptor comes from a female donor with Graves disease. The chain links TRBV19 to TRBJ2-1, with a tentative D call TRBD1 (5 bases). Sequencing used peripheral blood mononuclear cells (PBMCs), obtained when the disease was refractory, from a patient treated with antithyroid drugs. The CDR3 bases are TGTGCCAGTAGTATAGGGAGAGTTGGGCAGGGTCCCTACAATGAGCAGTTCTTC. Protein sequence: CASSIGRVGQGPYNEQFF.